The rows below give T cell receptor beta chains drawn from one sample of a study of blood T cell repertoires in COVID-19. TCRdb's copy holds only in-frame clones and misses some; the assay was immunoSEQ multiplex PCR. Of 130,000 to 150,000 clones listed, roughly 80% are singletons. Source material: peripheral blood. The receptors stem from a human donor in a cohort sampled during active COVID-19. Each CDR3 is given with its conserved first and last residue. The order of the fields is D gene, V gene, J gene, CDR3 protein. D genes are given only for firm matches.

.	TRBV7-2	TRBJ2-1	CASSLTGSEQFF
TRBD1	TRBV7-9	TRBJ2-7	CASSWGQPGEQYF
TRBD1	TRBV5-1	TRBJ2-7	CASSLRDRGEQYF
.	TRBV4-1	TRBJ1-5	CASSQTGVSNQPQHF
.	TRBV6-5	TRBJ1-6	CASTVRGNNSPLHF
.	TRBV15	TRBJ1-2	CATSRDRGSSNYGYTF
TRBD2	TRBV5-4	TRBJ2-7	CASSLGLAGGLSYEQYF
TRBD1	TRBV19	TRBJ1-5	CASSPRTGGSNQPQHF
TRBD1	TRBV5-1	TRBJ2-5	CASSPGTGNMGETQYF
TRBD1	TRBV30	TRBJ1-5	CAWSLVGTVNQPQHF
.	TRBV12-5	TRBJ1-1	CASAPRGDTEAFF
.	TRBV19	TRBJ2-1	CASSIRAGEQFF
.	TRBV9	TRBJ1-2	CASSIFGGDGYTF
TRBD1	TRBV27	TRBJ1-2	CASSLQGQGNYGYTF
TRBD1	TRBV29-1	TRBJ1-4	CSVGPTGGTTNEKLFF
.	TRBV24-1	TRBJ2-1	CATSDLSGSYNEQFF
TRBD2	TRBV4-3	TRBJ2-5	CASSQDKAGGRRETQYF
.	TRBV5-1	TRBJ2-1	CASSLALLSSYNEQFF
.	TRBV6-1	TRBJ2-3	CASSEGKPGKDTQYF
.	TRBV6-5	TRBJ1-2	CASSDGGRHYGYTF
TRBD1	TRBV18	TRBJ1-5	CASPSGGTDQPQHF
.	TRBV24-1	TRBJ1-5	CATSDVGVVGAGGNQPQHF
TRBD1	TRBV12-3/TRBV12-4	TRBJ2-5	CASRLTGEETQYF
.	TRBV6-5	TRBJ2-3	CASSNSGSQSGDTQYF
.	TRBV6-5	TRBJ1-4	CASSYQGTNEKLFF
.	TRBV6-2/TRBV6-3	TRBJ1-5	CASSLGPVGLGPQHF
.	TRBV7-9	TRBJ2-1	CASSSSGGHEQFF
TRBD1	TRBV5-4	TRBJ2-7	CASSQRDRGAEQYF
.	TRBV14	TRBJ1-2	CASSPTGIGYTF
TRBD1	TRBV6-5	TRBJ1-3	CASSYSGQGGNTIYF
.	TRBV7-3	TRBJ2-5	CASSLTAGEETQYF
.	TRBV5-1	TRBJ2-7	CASSLERGSHYEQYF
TRBD1	TRBV7-2	TRBJ1-6	CASSPTGNNSPLHF
.	TRBV6-2/TRBV6-3	TRBJ1-5	CASSYSRGNSNQPQHF